This passage covers 12 T cell receptor beta chains from one sample sequenced in a study of Graves' ophthalmopathy and Graves' hyperthyroidism. RNA transcripts were the template, and TCR beta CDR3 regions were amplified from them. HTBI primers were employed in first-round RT-PCR, then a second-round multiplex PCR followed. TCRdb independently ran MiXCR on the multiplex PCR reads; one entry per CDR3 protein. Found here are around 1.1 million distinct CDR3 sequences, roughly two fifths of them singletons; the top ten hold roughly 11%. Sequenced: peripheral blood or thyroid tissue (not recorded which). These receptors all stem from an adult man with Graves' hyperthyroidism.

The table lists this clonotype with many counts. The chain links TRBV7-7 to TRBJ2-6; no clear D. V was trimmed by 5 bases and J by 1 base, leaving 3 bases between them. This CDR3 region has 13 residues. Germline V gene lookup returns CDR1 SSHAT and CDR2 FNYEAQ (reference sequence). The CDR3 loop reads CASSESGANVLTF. The CDR3 DNA follows: TGTGCCAGCAGCGAATCTGGGGCCAACGTCCTGACTTTC.

The CDR3 DNA reads as TGTGCCTGCGCGGACAGTTACGAGCAGTACTTC. Residues: CACADSYEQYF. The chain has TRBV30 and TRBJ2-7; TRBD1 is a possible D gene (6 bases). The V gene's germline CDR1 is GTSNPN and CDR2 SVGIG (reference sequence). The CDR3 contains 11 residues. Trimming removed 6 bases at V and 4 bases at J, with 10 bases between. The full variable domain, with the rest looked up from reference TRBV30 and TRBJ2-7, is SQTIHQWPATLVQPVGSPLSLECTVEGTSNPNLYWYRQAAGRGLQLLFYSVGIGQISSEVPQNLSASRPQDRQFILSSKKLLLSDSGFYLCACADSYEQYFGPGTRLTVT.

The chain carries TRBV5-4 and TRBJ1-2; 7 nucleotides line up with TRBD1. Germline trimming cut 4 bases from V and 5 bases from J; bases unmatched to any gene: 11. The CDR3 is 15 residues long. In germline, CDR1 is SGHNT, CDR2 YYREEE (reference sequence). CDR3 nucleotides: TGTGCCAGCAGCAGACAGGGCGCAGGATCTTATGGCTACACCTTC. Translated, it gives CASSRQGAGSYGYTF.

This clonotype was found many times. This chain uses TRBV20-1 with TRBJ1-5; no clear D. CDR3 length equals 13 residues. V lost 3 bases and J 7 bases, leaving 13 bases between the germline ends. The germline CDR1 and CDR2 sequences are DFQATT and SNEGSKA (reference sequence). CDR3 DNA: TGCAGTGCTAGTCGTGAGGTAGACCAGCCCCAGCATTTT. Residues: CSASREVDQPQHF.

This clonotype was found many times. This sequence joins TRBV11-1 and TRBJ2-5; D might be TRBD1 (5 bases). Trimming stripped 6 bases from V and 2 bases from J, with 10 bases between. The CDR3 spans 13 residues. Germline-derived CDR1 and CDR2 are SGHAT and FQDESV (reference sequence). The CDR3 reads CASRDTSQETQYF. The DNA for the CDR3 is TGTGCCAGCAGGGACACAAGTCAAGAGACCCAGTACTTC.

The chain links TRBV7-2 to TRBJ1-1, with D hard to call. The germline gives CDR1 SGHTA, CDR2 FQGNSA. The CDR3 is 14 residues long. The V end was cut by 5 bases, the J end by 5 bases, with 15 bases between. The CDR3 sequence is CASSTRLVRTEAFF. The CDR3 bases are TGTGCCAGCAGCACTAGACTCGTACGGACTGAAGCTTTCTTT.

This clonotype came up once. CDR3 in DNA: TGCGCCAGCAGCTTGGGAGGGTTTGAACGCTACACCTTC. This sequence encodes CASSLGGFERYTF. This chain connects TRBV5-1 to TRBJ1-2; unclear D gene. The V end was cut by 0 bases, the J end by 9 bases, with 12 bases between. This CDR3 region has 13 residues. In germline, CDR1 is SGHRS, CDR2 YFSETQ.

Notes on this clonotype: A read error may be the cause here, since a much bigger clone is one base away. V usage is TRBV7-9 and J usage is TRBJ2-5; TRBD2 agrees at 13 bases. The V gene end was trimmed by 4 bases and the J gene end by 4 bases; junction bases not matched to a gene: 12. The CDR3 is 18 amino acids. The germline V gene has CDR1 SEHNR and CDR2 FQNEAQ (reference sequence). The DNA of the CDR3 is TGTGCCAGCAGCTCCCCCGGGACTAGCGGGAAGGGGAGAGAGACCCAGTACTTC. Translation gives CASSSPGTSGKGRETQYF.

The chain employs TRBV6-5 and TRBJ1-5; TRBD1 is a possible D gene (5 bases). Trimming took off 10 bases at V and 3 bases at J, with 13 bases between the two ends. CDR1 MNHEY and CDR2 SVGAGI come from the germline V gene. This CDR3 is 13 amino acids long. The CDR3 sequence: CATSTESNQPQHF. The CDR3, as DNA: TGTGCCACCTCGACAGAATCCAATCAGCCCCAGCATTTT.

This clonotype was counted only a few times. The chain links TRBV10-3 to TRBJ2-5; the D is unclear. V was pared by 10 bases and J by 6 bases, with 15 bases between. Looked up from germline, CDR1 is ENHRY and CDR2 is SYGVKD. The CDR3 loop spans 12 amino acids. CDR3 residues: CASGQSKKTQYF. The CDR3 DNA is TGTGCCAGCGGCCAGTCTAAGAAGACCCAGTACTTC.

This clonotype occurred once. The CDR3 carries no conserved terminal phenylalanine or tryptophan, so it likely arises from a read error. The DNA is omitted, as the CDR3 cannot be located on it reliably, and the CDR3 follows TCRdb's listing. The J gene is TRBJ2-2, the V gene TRBV10-3; the listed D gene, TRBD2, was not tested against the DNA. Germline V lookup: CDR1 ENHRY, CDR2 SYGVKD. Counting both end residues, the CDR3 totals 8 amino acids. CDR3 in amino acids: CAISGGGS.

The rearrangement uses TRBV25-1 and TRBJ2-7, with a possible D match to TRBD2 (6 bases). The ends were cut back, 4 bases at V and 0 bases at J, with 16 bases in the middle. There are 16 residues in the CDR3. Germline V gene sequence: CDR1 MGHDK, CDR2 SYGVNS. The CDR3 region is CASSAGRDFLSYEQYF. The DNA for the CDR3 is TGTGCCAGCAGTGCTGGCCGGGACTTCCTCTCCTACGAGCAGTACTTC.